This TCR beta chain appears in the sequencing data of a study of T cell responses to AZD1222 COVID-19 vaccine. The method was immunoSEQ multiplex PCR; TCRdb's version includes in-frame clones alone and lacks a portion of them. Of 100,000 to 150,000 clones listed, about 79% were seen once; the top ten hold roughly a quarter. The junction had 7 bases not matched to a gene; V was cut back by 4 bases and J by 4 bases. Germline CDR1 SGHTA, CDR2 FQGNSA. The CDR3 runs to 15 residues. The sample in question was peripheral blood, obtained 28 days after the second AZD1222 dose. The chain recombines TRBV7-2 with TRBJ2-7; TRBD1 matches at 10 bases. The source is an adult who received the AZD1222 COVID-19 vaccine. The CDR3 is CASSSDRGPLYEQYF. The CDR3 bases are TGTGCCAGCAGCTCTGACAGGGGGCCTCTATACGAGCAGTACTTC. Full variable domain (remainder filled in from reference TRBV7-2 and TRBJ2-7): GAGVSQSPSNKVTEKGKDVELRCDPISGHTALYWYRQSLGQGLEFLIYFQGNSAPDKSGLPSDRFSAERTGGSVSTLTIQRTQQEDSAVYLCASSSDRGPLYEQYFGPGTRLTVT.